This T cell receptor beta chain originates from a study of blood T cell repertoires in COVID-19. Across the whole study: In each case, the material was cDNA or gDNA derived from T cells, B-cell-depleted T cells, or PBMCs.

The CDR3 runs 14 residues. Trimming left V 5 bases short and J 1 base short, with 9 bases between. From germline, CDR1 is SEHNR and CDR2 FQNEAQ (reference sequence). Sequencing was performed with immunoSEQ multiplex PCR; in TCRdb, only in-frame clones are kept and a portion is missing. The sample contains approximately 20,000 clones, approximately 95% of which appear only once. This TCR came from a woman aged 45 to 65 with active COVID-19. The source material was peripheral blood. This chain connects TRBV7-9 to TRBJ2-4, with D possibly being TRBD2 (5 bases). The CDR3 DNA reads as TGTGCCAGCAGCCCCCGCGGGGCCAAAAACATTCAGTACTTC. Its translation is CASSPRGAKNIQYF.